This T cell receptor beta chain was identified in a study of human T cells and chemical hapten exposure. Time point here: pre-sensitization, week 0. The sample's treatment: therapeutic diphenylcyclopropenone sensitization with weekly scalp DPC. The V gene lost 7 bases and the J gene lost 0 bases, with 6 bases spanning the gap. Looked up from germline, CDR1 is MNHEY and CDR2 is SVGEGT. This CDR3 contains 13 residues. In TCRdb, the RACE reads were re-called with MiXCR into one record per CDR3 protein. The data hold 250,000 or so distinct CDR3 sequences, with 8.6% observed a single time. The TCR comes from a woman aged 40-49 years with alopecia areata. Some clones in this sample may be carry-over from other donors' samples. V is TRBV6-2 or TRBV6-3 and J is TRBJ2-2, with unresolved D. The sample in question was whole blood, obtained in connection with sensitization to the hapten diphenylcyclopropenone (DPC). CDR3 in DNA: TGTGCCAGCAAGTCCCCGAACACCGGGGAGCTGTTTTTT. Its translation is CASKSPNTGELFF.